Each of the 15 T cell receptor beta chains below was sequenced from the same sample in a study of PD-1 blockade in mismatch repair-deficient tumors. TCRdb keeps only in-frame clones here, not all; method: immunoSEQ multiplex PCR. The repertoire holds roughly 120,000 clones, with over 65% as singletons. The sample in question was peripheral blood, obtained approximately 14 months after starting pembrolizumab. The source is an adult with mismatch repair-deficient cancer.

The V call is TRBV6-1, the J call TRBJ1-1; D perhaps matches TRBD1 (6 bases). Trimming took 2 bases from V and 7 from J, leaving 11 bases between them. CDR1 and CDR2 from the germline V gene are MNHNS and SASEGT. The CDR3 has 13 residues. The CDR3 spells CASSERGAIEAFF. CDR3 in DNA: TGTGCCAGCAGTGAACGGGGGGCGATTGAAGCTTTCTTT.

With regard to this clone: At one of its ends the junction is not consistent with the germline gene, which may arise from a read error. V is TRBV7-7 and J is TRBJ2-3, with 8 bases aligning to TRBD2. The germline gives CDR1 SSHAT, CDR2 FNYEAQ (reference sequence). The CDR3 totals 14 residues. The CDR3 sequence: CASSGGGRADTQYF. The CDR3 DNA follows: TGTGCTAGCAGCGGGGGCGGGCGGGCAGATACGCAGTATTTT.

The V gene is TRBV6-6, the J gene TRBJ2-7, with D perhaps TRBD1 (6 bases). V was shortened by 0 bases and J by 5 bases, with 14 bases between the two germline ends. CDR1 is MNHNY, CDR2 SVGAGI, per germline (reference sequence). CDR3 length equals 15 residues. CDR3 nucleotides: TGTGCCAGCAGTTACTCTGGTAGGGGGACGCACGAGCAGTACTTC. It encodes CASSYSGRGTHEQYF.

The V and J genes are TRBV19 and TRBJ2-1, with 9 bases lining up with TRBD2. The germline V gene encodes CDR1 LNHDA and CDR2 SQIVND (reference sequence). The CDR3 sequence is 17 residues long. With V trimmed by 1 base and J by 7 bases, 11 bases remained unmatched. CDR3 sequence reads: CASSIGMAGGTRNEQFF. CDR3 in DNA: TGTGCCAGTAGTATAGGAATGGCGGGAGGGACACGGAATGAGCAGTTCTTC.

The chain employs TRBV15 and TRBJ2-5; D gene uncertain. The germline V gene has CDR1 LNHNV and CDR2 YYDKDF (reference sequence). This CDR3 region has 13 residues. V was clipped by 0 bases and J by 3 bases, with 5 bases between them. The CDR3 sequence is CATSRELKETQYF. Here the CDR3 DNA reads TGTGCCACCAGCAGAGAACTGAAAGAGACCCAGTACTTC.

The CDR3 loop is CASSSSGTSAYNEQFF. The DNA of the CDR3 is TGTGCCAGCAGCTCATCCGGGACTAGCGCCTACAATGAGCAGTTCTTC. V usage is TRBV7-2 and J usage is TRBJ2-1; 10 bases are a match to TRBD2. Germline-derived CDR1 and CDR2 are SGHTA and FQGNSA. The V gene end was trimmed by 4 bases and the J gene end by 2 bases; junction bases not matched to a gene: 5. CDR3 length equals 16 residues.

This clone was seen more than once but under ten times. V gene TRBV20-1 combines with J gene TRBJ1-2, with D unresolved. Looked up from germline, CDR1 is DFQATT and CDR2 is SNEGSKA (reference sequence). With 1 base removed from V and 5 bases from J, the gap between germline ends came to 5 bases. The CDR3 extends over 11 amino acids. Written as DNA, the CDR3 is TGCAGTGCTAGAGCGGGATATGGCTACACCTTC. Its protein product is CSARAGYGYTF.

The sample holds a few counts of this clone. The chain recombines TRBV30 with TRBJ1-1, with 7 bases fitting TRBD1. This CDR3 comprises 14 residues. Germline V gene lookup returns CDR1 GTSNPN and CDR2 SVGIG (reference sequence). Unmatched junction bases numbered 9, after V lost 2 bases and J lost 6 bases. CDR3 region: CAWSIVGRGPEAFF. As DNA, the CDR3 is TGTGCCTGGAGTATTGTCGGGAGGGGGCCTGAAGCTTTCTTT.

CDR3 sequence: CASSDDLNQPQHF. DNA for the CDR3: TGTGCCAGTAGTGACGATTTGAATCAGCCCCAGCATTTT. The V and J genes are TRBV19 and TRBJ1-5, with D hard to call. Germline V gene data show CDR1 as LNHDA and CDR2 as SQIVND (reference sequence). V lost 5 bases, J lost 4 bases, and 9 bases lay in between. This CDR3 is 13 amino acids long.

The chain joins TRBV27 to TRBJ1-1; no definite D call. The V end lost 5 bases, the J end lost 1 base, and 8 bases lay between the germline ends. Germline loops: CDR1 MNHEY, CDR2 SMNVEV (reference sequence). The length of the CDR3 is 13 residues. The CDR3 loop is CASSTGPNTEAFF. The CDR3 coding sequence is TGTGCCAGCAGTACCGGCCCGAACACTGAAGCTTTCTTT.

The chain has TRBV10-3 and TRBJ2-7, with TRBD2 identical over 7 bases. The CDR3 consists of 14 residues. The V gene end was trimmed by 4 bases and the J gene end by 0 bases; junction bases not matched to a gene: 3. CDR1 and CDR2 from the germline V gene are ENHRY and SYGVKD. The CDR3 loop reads CAISVERDSYEQYF. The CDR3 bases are TGTGCCATCAGTGTTGAGCGGGACTCCTACGAGCAGTACTTC.

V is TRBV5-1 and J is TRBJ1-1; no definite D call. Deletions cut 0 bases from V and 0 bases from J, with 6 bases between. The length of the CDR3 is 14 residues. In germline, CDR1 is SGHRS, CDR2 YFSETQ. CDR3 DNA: TGCGCCAGCAGCTTGGACATATTGAACACTGAAGCTTTCTTT. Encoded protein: CASSLDILNTEAFF. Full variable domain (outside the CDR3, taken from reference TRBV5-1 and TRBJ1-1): KAGVTQTPRYLIKTRGQQVTLSCSPISGHRSVSWYQQTPGQGLQFLFEYFSETQRNKGNFPGRFSGRQFSNSRSEMNVSTLELGDSALYLCASSLDILNTEAFFGQGTRLTVV.

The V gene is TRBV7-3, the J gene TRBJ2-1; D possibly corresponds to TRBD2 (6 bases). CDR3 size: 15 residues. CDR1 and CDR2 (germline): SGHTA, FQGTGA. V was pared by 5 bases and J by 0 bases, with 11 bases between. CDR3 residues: CASSQGGSSYNEQFF. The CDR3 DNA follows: TGTGCCAGCAGCCAAGGAGGGAGCTCCTACAATGAGCAGTTCTTC.

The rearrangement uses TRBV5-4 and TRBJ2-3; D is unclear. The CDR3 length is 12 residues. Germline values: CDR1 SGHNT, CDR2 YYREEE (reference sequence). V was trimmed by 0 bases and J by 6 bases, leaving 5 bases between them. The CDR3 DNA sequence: TGTGCCAGCAGCTTGGGATCGGATACGCAGTATTTT. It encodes CASSLGSDTQYF.

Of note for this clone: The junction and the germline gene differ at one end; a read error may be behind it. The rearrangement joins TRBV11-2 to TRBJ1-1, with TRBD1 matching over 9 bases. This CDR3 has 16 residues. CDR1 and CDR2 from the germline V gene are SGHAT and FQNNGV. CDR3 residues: CASTLGTGRTNTEAFF. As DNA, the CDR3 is TGTGCCAGCACCTTAGGGACAGGGAGGACGAACACTGAAGCTTTCTTT.